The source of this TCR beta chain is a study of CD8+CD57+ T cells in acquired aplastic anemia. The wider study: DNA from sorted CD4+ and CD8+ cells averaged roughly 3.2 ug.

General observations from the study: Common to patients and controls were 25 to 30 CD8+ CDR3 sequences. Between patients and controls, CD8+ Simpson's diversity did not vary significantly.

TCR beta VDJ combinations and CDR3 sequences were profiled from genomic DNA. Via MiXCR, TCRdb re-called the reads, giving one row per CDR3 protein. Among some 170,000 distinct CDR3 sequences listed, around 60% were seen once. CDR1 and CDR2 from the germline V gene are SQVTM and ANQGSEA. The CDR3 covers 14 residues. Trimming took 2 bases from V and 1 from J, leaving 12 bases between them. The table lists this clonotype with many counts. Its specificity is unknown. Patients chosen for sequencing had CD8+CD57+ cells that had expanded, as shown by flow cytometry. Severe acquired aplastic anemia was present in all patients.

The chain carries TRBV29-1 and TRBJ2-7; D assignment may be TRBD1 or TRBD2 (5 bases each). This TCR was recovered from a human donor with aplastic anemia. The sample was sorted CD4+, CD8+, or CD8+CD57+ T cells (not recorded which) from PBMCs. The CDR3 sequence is CSVEWDDISYEQYF. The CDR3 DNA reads TGCAGCGTTGAATGGGACGACATTTCCTACGAGCAGTACTTC.